The 17 T cell receptor beta chains below all came from one sample that was sequenced in a study of CXCR3-negative and CXCR3-positive naive CD8 T cells. Broader study findings: CXCR3-negative naive cells had less hydrophobic TRB CDR3s than did CXCR3-positive naive cells.

The antigens for these receptors are not known. The authors made the TRB cDNA libraries by 5' RACE using UMI labels. Using the 5' RACE reads, TCRdb records one entry per CDR3 protein without DNA. This sample's clone table lists roughly 4,700 distinct CDR3 sequences. What was sequenced was naive CXCR3+ CD8+ T cells from blood. Subset defined: CD45RO-CCR7+CD27+CD95- naive CD8+ T cells expressing CXCR3 (TNR3+). All receptors derive from a human donor in good health. Some clones in this sample may be carry-over from other donors' samples.

The chain links TRBV7-2 to TRBJ1-1; without DNA, the TCRdb call of TRBD1 cannot be checked. The CDR3 covers 14 residues. In germline, CDR1 is SGHTA, CDR2 FQGNSA. The CDR3 region is CASSSGQANTEAFF.

This sequence joins TRBV29-1 and TRBJ2-5. Germline assignment: CDR1 SQVTM and CDR2 ANQGSEA. The CDR3 is 16 amino acids. CDR3 amino acids: CSVEDRKGMYQETQYF.

This clonotype ranks as medium-sized (0.01 to 0.1%) in terms of frequency. The V and J genes are TRBV5-1 and TRBJ2-1. Germline V gene data show CDR1 as SGHRS and CDR2 as YFSETQ. CDR3 length: 12 amino acids. This CDR3 reads CASSLAGNEQFF.

Frequency places this clonotype as medium-sized. The genes are TRBV27 and TRBJ2-2. CDR1 and CDR2 (germline): MNHEY, SMNVEV (reference sequence). The CDR3 totals 13 residues. This chain's CDR3 is CASSLGYTGELFF.

The chain links TRBV29-1 to TRBJ2-5. The CDR3 is 12 amino acids. Germline CDR1 SQVTM, CDR2 ANQGSEA. CDR3 sequence: CSVVLSQETQYF.

This clonotype is called medium-sized based on its frequency. The chain employs TRBV20-1 and TRBJ2-7; the D call of TRBD2 rests on TCRdb alone, since no DNA is present to check it. Germline CDR1 is DFQATT and CDR2 is SNEGSKA (reference sequence). The CDR3 is made up of 16 amino acids. This CDR3 is CSARDFGTSISYEQYF.

This clonotype is medium-sized (0.01 to 0.1%) by frequency. This chain links TRBV29-1 with TRBJ2-3; the D call from TCRdb, TRBD2, cannot be confirmed without DNA. CDR3 length equals 14 residues. Germline lookup yields CDR1 SQVTM and CDR2 ANQGSEA. The CDR3 sequence: CSTELGLSTDTQYF.

CDR3 in amino acids: CASSGLSYEQYF. The rearrangement links TRBV2 to TRBJ2-7. Germline lookup yields CDR1 SNHLY and CDR2 FYNNEI. The CDR3 runs 12 residues.

This clonotype is labeled medium-sized based on frequency. The chain carries TRBV25-1 and TRBJ2-7; TCRdb reports TRBD1, a call that lacks DNA to check it against. The CDR3 contains 12 residues. Germline values: CDR1 MGHDK, CDR2 SYGVNS. CDR3 amino acids: CASTGQGYEQYF.

This chain joins TRBV7-9 and TRBJ1-1. CDR1 is SEHNR and CDR2 is FQNEAQ in the germline V gene (reference sequence). The CDR3 has 12 amino acids. The chain's CDR3 is CASCFLGTEAFF.

The V call is TRBV15, the J call TRBJ2-7; TCRdb designates TRBD2, a call that cannot be tested without DNA. The length of the CDR3 is 16 residues. Germline V lookup: CDR1 LNHNV, CDR2 YYDKDF (reference sequence). CDR3 sequence reads: CATSHRTSGYSYEQYF.

Judged by frequency, this clonotype is medium-sized. The CDR3 is CASSQEKRGRDEQYF. The chain joins TRBV4-1 to TRBJ2-7; TCRdb reports TRBD2, a call that lacks DNA to check it against. The CDR3 has 15 amino acids. Germline V gives CDR1 MGHRA, CDR2 YSYEKL.

This clonotype counts as medium-sized by frequency. The genes are TRBV5-1 and TRBJ1-3. Germline V gene sequence: CDR1 SGHRS, CDR2 YFSETQ. CDR3 size: 14 residues. This CDR3 is CASNSGYSGNTIYF.

The CDR3 sequence is CASSYTGGMNEQFF. V gene TRBV14 combines with J gene TRBJ2-1; no DNA is available, so the TRBD1 call from TCRdb remains unchecked. The CDR3 is 14 amino acids. Germline CDR1 and CDR2: SGHDN and FVKESK.

By frequency, this clonotype registers medium-sized. This chain joins TRBV19 and TRBJ2-1; TCRdb outputs TRBD2, but without DNA this stays unchecked. CDR1 LNHDA and CDR2 SQIVND come from the germline V gene (reference sequence). This CDR3 is 16 amino acids long. The chain's CDR3 is CASSPGLAGGYNEQFF.

This rearrangement joins TRBV14 to TRBJ2-3. CDR3 length: 14 amino acids. The germline V gene encodes CDR1 SGHDN and CDR2 FVKESK. This CDR3 is CASSHVESTDTQYF.

This chain connects TRBV7-3 to TRBJ2-1; the D gene TCRdb calls, TRBD1, cannot be checked with no DNA. The CDR3 extends over 14 amino acids. Looked up from germline, CDR1 is SGHTA and CDR2 is FQGTGA. This CDR3 reads CASSPGGGYSEQFF.